A single sample gave rise to the 5 T cell receptor beta chains below, sequenced in a study of CD8+CD57+ T cells in acquired aplastic anemia (dated by TCRdb to about 2018). Sequencing was performed on an Illumina HiSeq 2000. Genomic DNA served as template for TCR beta VDJ combination and CDR3 sequence profiling. TCRdb reanalyzed the raw reads on its own, using fastp at Q25 for trimming and MiXCR for clone calling, and kept in-frame beta chains. CDR3 protein duplicates are merged, each entry listing the most common genes and DNA. Recorded for this sample are under 350,000 distinct CDR3 sequences; roughly 50% of them occurred a single time. The top ten clonotypes cover less than 10% of the sample. Sequencing was done on a sample of sorted CD4+, CD8+, or CD8+CD57+ T cells (not recorded which) from PBMCs. Receptor source: a human donor with severe aplastic anemia or a healthy control (not recorded which).

J is TRBJ2-1 and V is TRBV20-1, with D maybe TRBD1 (5 bases). Trimming stripped 1 base from V and 7 bases from J, with 11 bases between. CDR1 and CDR2 (germline): DFQATT, SNEGSKA (reference sequence). This CDR3 spans 13 amino acids. The CDR3 DNA is TGCAGTGCTAGAGGCAGGGATTCAAATGAGCAGTTCTTC. It codes for CSARGRDSNEQFF.

V and J are TRBV7-7 and TRBJ2-7; TRBD1 or TRBD2 may be the D gene (5 bases each). Germline V CDR1 and CDR2: SSHAT, FNYEAQ (reference sequence). There are 13 residues in the CDR3. V dropped 6 bases and J dropped 3 bases, with 12 bases sitting between them. CDR3 region: CASSRGTVYEQYF. CDR3 coding DNA: TGTGCCAGCAGTCGAGGGACGGTCTACGAGCAGTACTTC.

As DNA, the CDR3 is TGTGCCATCAGTGAGTCTGCCACCTTTGGGGGGGGCCGTTCAGATACGCAGTATTTT. It specifies CAISESATFGGGRSDTQYF. This chain connects TRBV10-3 to TRBJ2-3, with D possibly being TRBD2 (7 bases). The length of the CDR3 is 19 residues. Germline V lookup: CDR1 ENHRY, CDR2 SYGVKD. V shed 0 bases and J shed 4 bases, with 23 bases lying between them.

In this sample, this clonotype turned up many times. The rearrangement links TRBV11-2 to TRBJ2-2; TRBD1 matches at 9 bases. V shed 5 bases and J 6 bases; nucleotides not matched to a gene: 10. CDR1 is SGHAT, CDR2 FQNNGV, per germline. CDR3 length: 16 amino acids. The CDR3 loop reads CASSSRTGEGAGELFF. The CDR3 region has the DNA TGTGCCAGCAGCAGTCGGACAGGGGAAGGGGCCGGGGAGCTGTTTTTT.

The chain recombines TRBV7-9 with TRBJ2-6, with TRBD2 matching 12 bases. This CDR3 has 17 residues. Germline trimming cut 3 bases from V and 2 bases from J; bases unmatched to any gene: 2. Germline CDR1 reads SEHNR; CDR2 reads FQNEAQ (reference sequence). This CDR3 reads CASSLSSGGAGANVLTF. The CDR3 coding sequence is TGTGCCAGCAGCTTGTCTAGCGGGGGGGCTGGGGCCAACGTCCTGACTTTC.